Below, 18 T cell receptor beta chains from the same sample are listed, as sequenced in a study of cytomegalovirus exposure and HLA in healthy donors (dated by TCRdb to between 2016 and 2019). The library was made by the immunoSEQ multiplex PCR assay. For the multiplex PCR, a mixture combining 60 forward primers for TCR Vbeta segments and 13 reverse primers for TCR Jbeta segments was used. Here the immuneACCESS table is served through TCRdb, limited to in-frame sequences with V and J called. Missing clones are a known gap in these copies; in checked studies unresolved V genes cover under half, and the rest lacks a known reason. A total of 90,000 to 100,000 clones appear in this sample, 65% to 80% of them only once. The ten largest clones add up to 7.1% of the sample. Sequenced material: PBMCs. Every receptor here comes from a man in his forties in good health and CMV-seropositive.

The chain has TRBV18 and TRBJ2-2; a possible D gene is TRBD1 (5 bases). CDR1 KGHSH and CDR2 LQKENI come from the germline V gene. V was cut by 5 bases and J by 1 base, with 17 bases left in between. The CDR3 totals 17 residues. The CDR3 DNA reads TGTGCCAGCTCATCAAATCTAGGCCAGGGGAACACCGGGGAGCTGTTTTTT. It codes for CASSSNLGQGNTGELFF.

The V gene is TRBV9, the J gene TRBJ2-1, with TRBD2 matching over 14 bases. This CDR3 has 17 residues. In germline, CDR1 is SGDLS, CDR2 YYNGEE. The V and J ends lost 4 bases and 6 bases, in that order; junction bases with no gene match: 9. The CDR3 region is CASSNRLAGGPGNEQFF. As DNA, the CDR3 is TGTGCCAGCAGCAATAGACTAGCGGGGGGGCCGGGCAATGAGCAGTTCTTC.

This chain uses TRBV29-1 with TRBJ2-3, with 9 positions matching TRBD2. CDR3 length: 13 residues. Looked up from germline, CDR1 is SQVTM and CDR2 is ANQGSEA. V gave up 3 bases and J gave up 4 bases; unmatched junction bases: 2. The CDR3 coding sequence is TGCAGCGTTGATCGCGGGGGGGCAGATACGCAGTATTTT. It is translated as CSVDRGGADTQYF.

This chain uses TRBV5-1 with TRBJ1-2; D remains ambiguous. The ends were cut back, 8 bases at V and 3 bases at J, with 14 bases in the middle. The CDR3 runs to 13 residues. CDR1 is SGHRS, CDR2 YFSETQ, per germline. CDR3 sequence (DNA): TGCGCCAGTAGACCCGACGAGGACTATGGCTACACCTTC. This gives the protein CASRPDEDYGYTF.

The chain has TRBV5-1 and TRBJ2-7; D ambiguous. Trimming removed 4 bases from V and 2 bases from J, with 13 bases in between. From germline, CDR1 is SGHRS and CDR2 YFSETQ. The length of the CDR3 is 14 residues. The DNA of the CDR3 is TGCGCCAGCAGCCCCTCCGCACAGCCCTACGAGCAGTACTTC. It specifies CASSPSAQPYEQYF.

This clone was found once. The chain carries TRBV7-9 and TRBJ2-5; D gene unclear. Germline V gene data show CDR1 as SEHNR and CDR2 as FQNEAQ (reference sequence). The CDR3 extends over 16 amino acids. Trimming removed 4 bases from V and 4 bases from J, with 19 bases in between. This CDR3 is CASSSRTLERRETQYF. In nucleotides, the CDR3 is TGTGCCAGCAGCTCCCGAACTCTCGAACGGAGAGAGACCCAGTACTTC.

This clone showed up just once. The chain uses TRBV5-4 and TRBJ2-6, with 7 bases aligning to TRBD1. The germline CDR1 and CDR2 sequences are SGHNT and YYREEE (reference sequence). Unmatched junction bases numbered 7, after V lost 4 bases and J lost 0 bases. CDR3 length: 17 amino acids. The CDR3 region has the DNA TGTGCCAGCAGCCCGGGACAGTTTCCCTCTGGGGCCAACGTCCTGACTTTC. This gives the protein CASSPGQFPSGANVLTF.

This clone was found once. CDR3 protein: CASSVGWSSYEQYF. The DNA of the CDR3 is TGTGCCAGCAGCGTAGGTTGGAGCTCCTACGAGCAGTACTTC. The V gene is TRBV9, the J gene TRBJ2-7, with D hard to call. Trimming removed 0 bases at V and 0 bases at J, with 7 bases between. The CDR3 sequence is 14 residues long. The germline gives CDR1 SGDLS, CDR2 YYNGEE.

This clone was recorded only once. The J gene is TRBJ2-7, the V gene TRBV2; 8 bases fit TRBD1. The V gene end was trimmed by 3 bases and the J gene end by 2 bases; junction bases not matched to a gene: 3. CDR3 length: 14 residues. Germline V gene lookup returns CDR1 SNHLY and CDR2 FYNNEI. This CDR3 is CASSEDRATYEQYF. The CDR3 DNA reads TGTGCCAGCAGTGAGGACAGGGCCACCTACGAGCAGTACTTC.

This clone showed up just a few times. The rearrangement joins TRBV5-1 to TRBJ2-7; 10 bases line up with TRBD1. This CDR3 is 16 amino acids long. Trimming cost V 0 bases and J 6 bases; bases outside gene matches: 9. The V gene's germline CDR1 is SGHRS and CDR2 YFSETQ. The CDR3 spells CASSLALGTGVGEQYF. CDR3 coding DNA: TGCGCCAGCAGCTTGGCATTGGGGACAGGGGTCGGCGAGCAGTACTTC.

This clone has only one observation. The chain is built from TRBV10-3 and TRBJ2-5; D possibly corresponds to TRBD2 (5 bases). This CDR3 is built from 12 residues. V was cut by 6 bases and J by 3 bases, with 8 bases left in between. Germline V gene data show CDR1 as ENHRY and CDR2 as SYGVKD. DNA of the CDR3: TGTGCCATCAGCGGGATTGAAGAGACCCAGTACTTC. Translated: CAISGIEETQYF.

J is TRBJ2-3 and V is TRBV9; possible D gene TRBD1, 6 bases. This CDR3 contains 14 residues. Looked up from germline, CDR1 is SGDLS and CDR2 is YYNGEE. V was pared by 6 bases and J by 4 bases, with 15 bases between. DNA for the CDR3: TGTGCCAGCAACCGCGGACAGACTTCAGATACGCAGTATTTT. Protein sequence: CASNRGQTSDTQYF.

CDR3 sequence reads: CASSYPPGVGTDTQYF. CDR3 sequence (DNA): TGTGCCAGCAGTTACCCGCCCGGTGTGGGCACAGATACGCAGTATTTT. V gene TRBV6-6 combines with J gene TRBJ2-3; D is unclear. Germline assignment: CDR1 MNHNY and CDR2 SVGAGI (reference sequence). V lost 2 bases to trimming and J lost 1 base, with 13 bases between them. The CDR3 is 16 amino acids.

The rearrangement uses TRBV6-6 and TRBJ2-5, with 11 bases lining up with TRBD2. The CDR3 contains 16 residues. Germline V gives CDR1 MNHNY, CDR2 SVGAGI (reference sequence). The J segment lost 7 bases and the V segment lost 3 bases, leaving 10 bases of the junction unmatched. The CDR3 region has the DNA TGTGCCAGCAGTTATCTAGCGGGAGGCCGGGGGGGGACCCAGTACTTC. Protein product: CASSYLAGGRGGTQYF.

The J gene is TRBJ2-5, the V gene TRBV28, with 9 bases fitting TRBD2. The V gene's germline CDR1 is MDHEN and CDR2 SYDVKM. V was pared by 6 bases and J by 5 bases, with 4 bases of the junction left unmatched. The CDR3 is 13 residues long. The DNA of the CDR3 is TGTGCCAGCAGCCTACTAGCGGGTGAGACCCAGTACTTC. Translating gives CASSLLAGETQYF.

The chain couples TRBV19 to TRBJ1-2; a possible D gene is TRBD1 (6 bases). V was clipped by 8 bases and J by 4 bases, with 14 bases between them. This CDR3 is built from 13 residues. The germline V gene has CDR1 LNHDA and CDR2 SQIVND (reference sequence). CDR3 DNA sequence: TGTGCCAGTGGGGGGGACACGGTCTATGGCTACACCTTC. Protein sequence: CASGGDTVYGYTF.

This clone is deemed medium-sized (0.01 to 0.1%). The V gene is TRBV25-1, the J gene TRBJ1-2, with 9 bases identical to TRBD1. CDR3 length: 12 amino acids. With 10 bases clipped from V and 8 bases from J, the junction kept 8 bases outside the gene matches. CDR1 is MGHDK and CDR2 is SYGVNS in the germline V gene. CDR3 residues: CATARQGDGYTF. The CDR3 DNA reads TGTGCCACCGCAAGACAGGGGGACGGCTACACCTTC.

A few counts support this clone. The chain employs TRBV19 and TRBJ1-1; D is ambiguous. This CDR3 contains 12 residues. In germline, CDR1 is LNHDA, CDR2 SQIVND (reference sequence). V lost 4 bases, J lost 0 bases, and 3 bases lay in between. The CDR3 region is CASSTVNTEAFF. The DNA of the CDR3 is TGTGCCAGTAGTACCGTGAACACTGAAGCTTTCTTT.